This entry lists 26 T cell receptor beta chains sequenced from one sample in a study of a mutant IDH1 vaccine in newly diagnosed glioma. The time point denotes: week 5, during vaccination. Mutant IDH1 20-mer peptide, at 300 ug, made up each vaccine dose, with topical imiquimod. The protocol was immunoSEQ multiplex PCR, while the TCRdb copy is restricted to in-frame clones and leaves out a portion. The sample shows 9,500 to 12,000 clones, 80% to 90% of them seen only once. These receptors are not linked to any known antigen. The sequencing used PBMCs, collected from a glioma patient whose treatment included an IDH1 peptide vaccine. The receptors here all came from a woman aged 40 to 50 with glioma. Some clones in this sample may be carry-over from other donors' samples.

This chain links TRBV7-9 with TRBJ2-2; the D is unclear. The CDR3 has 15 amino acids. The V end was cut by 2 bases, the J end by 6 bases, with 13 bases between. Germline V gene lookup returns CDR1 SEHNR and CDR2 FQNEAQ (reference sequence). CDR3 region: CASSLILDRAGELFF. For the CDR3, the DNA is TGTGCCAGCAGCTTAATACTCGATAGGGCCGGGGAGCTGTTTTTT.

The chain links TRBV7-9 to TRBJ2-5, with D possibly called TRBD1 or TRBD2 (5 bases each). This CDR3 spans 15 amino acids. The V gene's germline CDR1 is SEHNR and CDR2 FQNEAQ (reference sequence). Deletions cut 6 bases from V and 5 bases from J, with 19 bases between. This CDR3 is CASSSHGAPRETQYF. The CDR3 DNA follows: TGTGCCAGCAGTTCCCACGGGGCCCCCAGGGAGACCCAGTACTTC.

V is TRBV18 and J is TRBJ1-1, with D perhaps matching TRBD1 (6 bases). CDR3 length: 15 residues. The V and J ends lost 10 bases and 3 bases respectively, with 21 bases between them. Germline lookup yields CDR1 KGHSH and CDR2 LQKENI. The CDR3 DNA sequence: TGTGCCACCCAATCGACAGGTCCTCCCGACACTGAAGCTTTCTTT. This gives the protein CATQSTGPPDTEAFF.

This clone came up once. V is TRBV5-1 and J is TRBJ1-2; D ambiguous. The CDR3 totals 12 residues. Germline V gene data show CDR1 as SGHRS and CDR2 as YFSETQ. Deletions cut 2 bases from V and 4 bases from J, with 6 bases between. CDR3 sequence reads: CASSLGSYGYTF. In DNA, the CDR3 is TGCGCCAGCAGCTTAGGAAGCTATGGCTACACCTTC.

V gene TRBV19 combines with J gene TRBJ2-7; D is uncertain. The CDR3 has 15 amino acids. V was trimmed by 1 base and J by 2 bases, leaving 12 bases between them. Germline V gene lookup returns CDR1 LNHDA and CDR2 SQIVND (reference sequence). DNA of the CDR3: TGTGCCAGTAGTATAGCGTATGAAGATCCCTACGAGCAGTACTTC. It encodes CASSIAYEDPYEQYF.

The chain has TRBV2 and TRBJ2-1; D gene uncertain. The V end was cut by 2 bases, the J end by 7 bases, with 15 bases between. The CDR3 runs 15 residues. Germline lookup yields CDR1 SNHLY and CDR2 FYNNEI. This CDR3 is CASSEPPPRSNEQFF. The DNA of the CDR3 is TGTGCCAGCAGTGAACCCCCTCCCAGGTCAAATGAGCAGTTCTTC. The entire variable domain, with the rest obtained from reference TRBV2 and TRBJ2-1, is as follows: EPEVTQTPSHQVTQMGQEVILRCVPISNHLYFYWYRQILGQKVEFLVSFYNNEISEKSEIFDDQFSVERPDGSNFTLKIRSTKLEDSAMYFCASSEPPPRSNEQFFGPGTRLTVL.

The chain employs TRBV7-2 and TRBJ2-7, with 7 positions matching TRBD2. V gave up 0 bases and J gave up 3 bases; unmatched junction bases: 8. Germline V gene sequence: CDR1 SGHTA, CDR2 FQGNSA. The CDR3 is made up of 16 amino acids. The CDR3 DNA follows: TGTGCCAGCAGCTTAGCGTATCGTTCGGGGGGCTACGAGCAGTACTTC. As protein: CASSLAYRSGGYEQYF.

DNA for the CDR3: TGCAGCGTTGTCGTGGACCCGATGTCCTACGAGCAGTACTTC. Amino acids: CSVVVDPMSYEQYF. The chain links TRBV29-1 to TRBJ2-7; D is unresolved. This CDR3 region has 14 residues. Trimming removed 4 bases at V and 1 base at J, with 14 bases between. Looked up from germline, CDR1 is SQVTM and CDR2 is ANQGSEA.

The rearrangement joins TRBV19 to TRBJ1-1; a possible D gene is TRBD1 (5 bases). V lost 3 bases to trimming and J lost 4 bases, with 15 bases between them. This CDR3 spans 15 amino acids. In germline, CDR1 is LNHDA, CDR2 SQIVND (reference sequence). CDR3 nucleotides: TGTGCCAGTAGTATCCCCCAGGGTGGGAGCACTGAAGCTTTCTTT. It translates to CASSIPQGGSTEAFF.

J is TRBJ1-2 and V is TRBV2; D is unresolved. The ends were cut back, 8 bases at V and 0 bases at J, with 10 bases in the middle. The CDR3 has 13 amino acids. Germline V CDR1 and CDR2: SNHLY, FYNNEI. The CDR3 DNA reads TGTGCCAGCCAAGAGAGTTCTAACTATGGCTACACCTTC. Translated: CASQESSNYGYTF.

Written as DNA, the CDR3 is TGCGCCAGCAGTAAAGAGACTAGCGGGAGTGACGAGCAGTACTTC. Amino acid sequence: CASSKETSGSDEQYF. The chain carries TRBV10-1 and TRBJ2-7; 12 nucleotides agree with TRBD2. Germline CDR1 reads WNHNN; CDR2 reads SYGVQD (reference sequence). CDR3 length equals 15 residues. After removal of 5 bases from V and 5 bases from J, the junction contained 7 bases not matched to a gene.

The chain is built from TRBV28 and TRBJ1-1; D unclear. Trimming left V 5 bases short and J 5 bases short, with 12 bases between. CDR1 and CDR2 (germline): MDHEN, SYDVKM. The CDR3 sequence is 13 residues long. Here the CDR3 reads CASSGILGTEAFF. In DNA form, the CDR3 reads TGTGCCAGCAGTGGGATTCTGGGGACTGAAGCTTTCTTT.

The chain uses TRBV30 and TRBJ2-3; D is ambiguous. Germline CDR1 and CDR2: GTSNPN and SVGIG (reference sequence). V was trimmed by 2 bases and J by 5 bases, leaving 11 bases between them. The CDR3 sequence is 13 residues long. The CDR3 protein is CAWSPVWGDTQYF. The CDR3, as DNA: TGTGCCTGGAGTCCGGTGTGGGGAGATACGCAGTATTTT.

This sequence joins TRBV27 and TRBJ1-1; 12 nucleotides match TRBD1. Trimming removed 9 bases from V and 3 bases from J; junction bases left unmatched: 14. There are 17 residues in the CDR3. The germline CDR1 and CDR2 sequences are MNHEY and SMNVEV (reference sequence). The DNA of the CDR3 is TGTGCCAGTAACCCTCTGGGGACAGGGGGCTATTACACTGAAGCTTTCTTT. It yields the protein CASNPLGTGGYYTEAFF.

The chain carries TRBV11-3 and TRBJ2-7; 8 positions match TRBD2. V gave up 5 bases and J gave up 0 bases; unmatched junction bases: 3. Germline V gene data show CDR1 as SGHNT and CDR2 as YENEEA. The CDR3 contains 14 residues. The CDR3 here is CASSPGGHSYEQYF. The CDR3 DNA sequence: TGTGCCAGCAGCCCGGGGGGGCACTCCTACGAGCAGTACTTC.

The chain joins TRBV30 to TRBJ2-7, with D unresolved. The germline V gene has CDR1 GTSNPN and CDR2 SVGIG (reference sequence). This CDR3 region has 12 residues. V was pared by 1 base and J by 6 bases, with 10 bases between. CDR3 protein: CAWSGQLAEQYF. The CDR3 DNA sequence: TGTGCCTGGAGTGGCCAGCTCGCCGAGCAGTACTTC.

The chain links TRBV10-3 to TRBJ1-1; the match to TRBD1 covers 8 bases. The CDR3 loop spans 12 amino acids. Germline lookup yields CDR1 ENHRY and CDR2 SYGVKD. The junction had 4 bases not matched to a gene; V was cut back by 6 bases and J by 7 bases. CDR3 nucleotide sequence: TGTGCCATCAGGCAGGGGGCAGGTGAAGCTTTCTTT. Protein: CAIRQGAGEAFF.

CDR3 in amino acids: CASSDGGFYTDTQYF. CDR3 DNA sequence: TGCGCCAGCAGTGACGGCGGATTTTACACAGATACGCAGTATTTT. The V call is TRBV10-1, the J call TRBJ2-3; D ambiguous. The germline V gene encodes CDR1 WNHNN and CDR2 SYGVQD (reference sequence). The CDR3 consists of 15 residues. Trimming cost V 3 bases and J 2 bases, with 12 bases left between them.

The CDR3 DNA reads as TGTGCCAGCAGTGGACAGGGCCTAGCGGTAGCTAGCACAGATACGCAGTATTTT. Its translation: CASSGQGLAVASTDTQYF. The chain couples TRBV6-4 to TRBJ2-3, with D perhaps assigned TRBD1 or TRBD2 (7 bases each). CDR1 and CDR2 from the germline V gene are MRHNA and SNTAGT. V shed 4 bases and J shed 0 bases, with 20 bases lying between them. This CDR3 is 18 amino acids long.

The gene calls are TRBV14 and TRBJ1-1; a weak D match, TRBD1 (6 bases). The CDR3 spans 16 residues. The germline V gene has CDR1 SGHDN and CDR2 FVKESK. Trimming cost V 2 bases and J 1 base, with 14 bases left between them. CDR3 residues: CASSQLGDTSNTEAFF. DNA of the CDR3: TGTGCCAGCAGCCAACTCGGGGACACCTCGAACACTGAAGCTTTCTTT.

The rearrangement links TRBV6-5 to TRBJ2-7; 9 nucleotides agree with TRBD1. V lost 0 bases, J lost 6 bases, and 9 bases stayed unmatched. Germline lookup yields CDR1 MNHEY and CDR2 SVGAGI. This CDR3 has 16 amino acids. CDR3 sequence: CASSYSPGQGAGEQYF. For the CDR3, the DNA is TGTGCCAGCAGTTACTCCCCGGGACAGGGAGCCGGCGAGCAGTACTTC.

This chain connects TRBV7-9 to TRBJ2-7, with 7 bases identical to TRBD2. J gave up 2 bases and V 7 bases, and 5 bases lay outside the gene matches. Germline values: CDR1 SEHNR, CDR2 FQNEAQ (reference sequence). The CDR3 length is 13 residues. CDR3 protein: CASTIAGAYEQYF. The CDR3, as DNA: TGTGCCAGCACCATAGCGGGCGCCTACGAGCAGTACTTC. Full variable domain (rest looked up from reference TRBV7-9 and TRBJ2-7): DTGVSQNPRHKITKRGQNVTFRCDPISEHNRLYWYRQTLGQGPEFLTYFQNEAQLEKSRLLSDRFSAERPKGSFSTLEIQRTEQGDSAMYLCASTIAGAYEQYFGPGTRLTVT.

The rearrangement joins TRBV5-6 to TRBJ1-2; D is unclear. The CDR3 length is 13 residues. V lost 4 bases, J lost 3 bases, and 10 bases lay in between. CDR1 is SGHDT and CDR2 is YYEEEE in the germline V gene. The CDR3 coding sequence is TGTGCCAGCAGCCCGATCGAGTACTATGGCTACACCTTC. It translates to CASSPIEYYGYTF. Complete variable domain (other parts from reference TRBV5-6 and TRBJ1-2): DAGVTQSPTHLIKTRGQQVTLRCSPKSGHDTVSWYQQALGQGPQFIFQYYEEEERQRGNFPDRFSGHQFPNYSSELNVNALLLGDSALYLCASSPIEYYGYTFGSGTRLTVV.

V and J are TRBV10-1 and TRBJ1-4; D is ambiguous. Germline-derived CDR1 and CDR2 are WNHNN and SYGVQD (reference sequence). Trimming pared 2 bases from V and 2 bases from J, leaving 3 bases between. This CDR3 is 13 amino acids long. The CDR3 DNA follows: TGCGCCAGCAGTGAGGGGACTAATGAAAAACTGTTTTTT. Translating it yields CASSEGTNEKLFF.

This clone appeared a few times. V usage is TRBV12-5 and J usage is TRBJ2-5; tentatively, D is TRBD2 (5 bases). The CDR3 spans 13 residues. Germline CDR1 is LGHNT and CDR2 is FRNRAP. With 5 bases removed from V and 7 bases from J, the gap between germline ends came to 14 bases. The CDR3 nucleotides are TGTGCTAGTGGTCGCGGGCCCCCGGGGACCCAGTACTTC. Translated: CASGRGPPGTQYF.

The chain combines TRBV27 with TRBJ1-5; D gene ambiguous. The CDR3 covers 14 residues. Germline loops: CDR1 MNHEY, CDR2 SMNVEV (reference sequence). V lost 2 bases to trimming and J lost 4 bases, with 9 bases between them. The CDR3: CASSLEAWNQPQHF. CDR3 coding DNA: TGTGCCAGCAGTTTAGAGGCGTGGAATCAGCCCCAGCATTTT.